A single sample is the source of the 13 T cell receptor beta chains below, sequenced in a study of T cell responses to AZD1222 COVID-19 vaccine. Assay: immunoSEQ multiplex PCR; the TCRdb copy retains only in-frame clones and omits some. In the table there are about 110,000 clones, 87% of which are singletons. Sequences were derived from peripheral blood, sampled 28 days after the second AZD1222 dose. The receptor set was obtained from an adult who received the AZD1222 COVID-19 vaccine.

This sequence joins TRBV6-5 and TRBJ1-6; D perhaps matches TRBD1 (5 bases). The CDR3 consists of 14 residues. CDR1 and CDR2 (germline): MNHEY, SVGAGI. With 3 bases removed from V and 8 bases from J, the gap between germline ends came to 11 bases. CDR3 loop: CASSYTGPYSPLHF. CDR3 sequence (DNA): TGTGCCAGCAGTTATACAGGCCCTTATTCACCCCTCCACTTT.

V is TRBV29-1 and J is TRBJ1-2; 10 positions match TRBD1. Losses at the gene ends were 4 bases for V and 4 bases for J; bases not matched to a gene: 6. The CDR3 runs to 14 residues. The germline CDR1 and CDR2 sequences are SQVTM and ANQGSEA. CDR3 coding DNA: TGCAGCGTTGTTAGGGACAGGGGACCCTATGGCTACACCTTC. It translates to CSVVRDRGPYGYTF.

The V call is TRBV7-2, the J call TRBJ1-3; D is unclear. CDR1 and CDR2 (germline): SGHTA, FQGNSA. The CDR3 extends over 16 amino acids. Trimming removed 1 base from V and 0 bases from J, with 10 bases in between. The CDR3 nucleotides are TGTGCCAGCAGCTTAGGTTCAGGTCCCTCTGGAAACACCATATATTTT. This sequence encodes CASSLGSGPSGNTIYF.

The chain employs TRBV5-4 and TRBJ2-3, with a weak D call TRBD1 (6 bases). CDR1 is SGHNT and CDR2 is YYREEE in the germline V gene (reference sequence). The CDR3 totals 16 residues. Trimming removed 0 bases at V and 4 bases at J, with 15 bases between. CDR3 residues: CASSLGAGVVADTQYF. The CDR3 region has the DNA TGTGCCAGCAGCTTGGGCGCAGGGGTTGTTGCAGATACGCAGTATTTT.

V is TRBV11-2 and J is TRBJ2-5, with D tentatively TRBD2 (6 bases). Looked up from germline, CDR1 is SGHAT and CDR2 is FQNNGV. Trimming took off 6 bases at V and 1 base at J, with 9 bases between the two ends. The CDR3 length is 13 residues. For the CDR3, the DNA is TGTGCCAGCAGGGGGCGGGGCCAAGAGACCCAGTACTTC. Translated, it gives CASRGRGQETQYF.

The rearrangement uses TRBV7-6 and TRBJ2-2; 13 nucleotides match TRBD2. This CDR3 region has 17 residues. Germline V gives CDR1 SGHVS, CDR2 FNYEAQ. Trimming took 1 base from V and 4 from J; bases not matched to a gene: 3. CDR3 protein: CASSLGLAGGSTGELFF. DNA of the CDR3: TGTGCCAGCAGCTTAGGACTAGCGGGGGGAAGCACCGGGGAGCTGTTTTTT. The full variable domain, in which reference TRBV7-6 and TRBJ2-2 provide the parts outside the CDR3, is GAGVSQSPRYKVTKRGQDVALRCDPISGHVSLYWYRQALGQGPEFLTYFNYEAQQDKSGLPNDRFSAERPEGSISTLTIQRTEQRDSAMYRCASSLGLAGGSTGELFFGEGSRLTVL.

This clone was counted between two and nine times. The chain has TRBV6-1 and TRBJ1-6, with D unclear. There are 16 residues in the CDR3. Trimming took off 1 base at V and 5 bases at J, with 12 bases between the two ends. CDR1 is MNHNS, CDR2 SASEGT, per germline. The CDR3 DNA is TGTGCCAGCAGTGAAGTAGCTCCCGTTAATAATTCACCCCTCCACTTT. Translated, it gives CASSEVAPVNNSPLHF.

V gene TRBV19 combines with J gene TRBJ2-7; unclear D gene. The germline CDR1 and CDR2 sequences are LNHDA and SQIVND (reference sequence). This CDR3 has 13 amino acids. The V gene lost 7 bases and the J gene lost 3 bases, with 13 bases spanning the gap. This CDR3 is CASTADPGYEQYF. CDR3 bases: TGTGCCAGTACCGCCGATCCAGGCTACGAGCAGTACTTC.

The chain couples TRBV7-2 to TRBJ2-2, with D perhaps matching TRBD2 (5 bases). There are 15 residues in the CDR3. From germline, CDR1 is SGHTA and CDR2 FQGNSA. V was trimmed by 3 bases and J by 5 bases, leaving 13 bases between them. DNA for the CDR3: TGTGCCAGCAGCTTGGGGTTATCGGGAACCGGGGAGCTGTTTTTT. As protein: CASSLGLSGTGELFF. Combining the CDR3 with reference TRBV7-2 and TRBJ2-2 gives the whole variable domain GAGVSQSPSNKVTEKGKDVELRCDPISGHTALYWYRQSLGQGLEFLIYFQGNSAPDKSGLPSDRFSAERTGGSVSTLTIQRTQQEDSAVYLCASSLGLSGTGELFFGEGSRLTVL.

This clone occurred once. The CDR3: CASSRDRGLKGYTF. DNA for the CDR3: TGTGCCAGCAGCAGAGATCGGGGGCTAAAAGGCTACACCTTC. The chain uses TRBV21-1 and TRBJ1-2. TRBV21-1 is deemed a pseudogene. This CDR3 has 14 amino acids.

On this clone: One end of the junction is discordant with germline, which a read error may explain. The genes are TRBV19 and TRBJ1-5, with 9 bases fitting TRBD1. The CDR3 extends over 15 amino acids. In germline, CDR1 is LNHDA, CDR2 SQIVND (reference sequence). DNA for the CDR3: TGTGCCAGTAGTCCGCTGGGACAGGGCAACCAGCCCCAGCATTTT. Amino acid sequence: CASSPLGQGNQPQHF.

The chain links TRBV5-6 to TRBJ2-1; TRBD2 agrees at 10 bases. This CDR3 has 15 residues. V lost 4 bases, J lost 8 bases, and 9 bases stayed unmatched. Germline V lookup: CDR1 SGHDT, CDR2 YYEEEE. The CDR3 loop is CASSPTSGTWYEQFF. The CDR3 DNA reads TGTGCCAGCAGCCCCACTAGCGGGACATGGTATGAGCAGTTCTTC.

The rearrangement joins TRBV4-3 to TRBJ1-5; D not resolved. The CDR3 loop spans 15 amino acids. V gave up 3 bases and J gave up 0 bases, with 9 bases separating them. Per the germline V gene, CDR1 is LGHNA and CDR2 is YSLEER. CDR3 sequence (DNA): TGCGCCAGCAGCCAGGAACAATATAGCAATCAGCCCCAGCATTTT. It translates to CASSQEQYSNQPQHF.